This TCR beta chain emerged from a study of regulatory T cells in long-lasting Graves disease. Sequencing libraries for TCR beta were prepared with iRepertoire HTBI primers and Arm-PCR of CDR3 regions. MiXCR was run by TCRdb on the multiplex PCR reads, yielding one entry per CDR3 protein. The table includes 440,000 or so distinct CDR3 sequences, around 15% detected once. The CDR3 totals 17 residues. Germline CDR1 SGHAT, CDR2 FQNNGV. Time point noted: newly diagnosed GD, antithyroid drugs for less than 3 months. Extracted PBMC RNA gave rise to the TCR library. This clonotype was recorded at least ten times. At one end, the junction sequence differs from germline, possibly due to a read error. This sample also appeared in a second study, on T cells in Graves' hyperthyroidism and ophthalmopathy.

This chain connects TRBV11-2 to TRBJ2-3, with TRBD1 identical over 8 bases. The sequenced sample was peripheral blood mononuclear cells (PBMCs), obtained at new diagnosis, from a patient treated with antithyroid drugs. This receptor was identified in a woman aged 30 to 39 with Graves disease. Here the CDR3 DNA reads TGTGCCAGCAGCCTAGAATCGACAGGGGCTAATGCAGATACGCAGTATTTT. Translated: CASSLESTGANADTQYF.